A single sample gave rise to the 3 T cell receptor beta chains below, sequenced in a study of blood T cell repertoires in COVID-19. TCRdb's copy holds only in-frame clones and misses some; the assay was immunoSEQ multiplex PCR. The data hold 85,000 to 120,000 clones, with roughly 81% observed a single time. The sequenced sample was peripheral blood. These receptors all come from a man aged 35 to 55 with active or convalescent COVID-19.

V usage is TRBV6-2 or TRBV6-3 and J usage is TRBJ1-1; 7 bases are shared with TRBD1. V was clipped by 4 bases and J by 8 bases; unmatched bases: 10. The CDR3 sequence is 14 residues long. The germline V gene has CDR1 MNHEY and CDR2 SVGEGT. In nucleotides, the CDR3 is TGTGCCAGCAGTTCCGTCACAGGGGCTGGAGAAGCTTTCTTT. This translates into CASSSVTGAGEAFF.

The genes are TRBV5-5 and TRBJ1-1; 7 bases map to TRBD1. Germline V gene lookup returns CDR1 SGHKS and CDR2 YYEKEE (reference sequence). V dropped 4 bases and J dropped 9; count of bases not matched to a gene: 6. This CDR3 is 12 amino acids long. The CDR3 here is CASSLQGIQAFF. The CDR3 DNA reads as TGTGCCAGCAGCCTACAGGGGATACAAGCTTTCTTT.

This clone was detected a few times. The chain links TRBV7-3 to TRBJ1-1; 7 nucleotides match TRBD1. The germline CDR1 and CDR2 sequences are SGHTA and FQGTGA. CDR3 length equals 15 residues. The V and J ends lost 5 bases and 5 bases, in that order; junction bases with no gene match: 11. The CDR3 DNA is TGTGCCAGCAGCCGAAACGGACAGGAGGGGACTGAAGCTTTCTTT. It is translated as CASSRNGQEGTEAFF.